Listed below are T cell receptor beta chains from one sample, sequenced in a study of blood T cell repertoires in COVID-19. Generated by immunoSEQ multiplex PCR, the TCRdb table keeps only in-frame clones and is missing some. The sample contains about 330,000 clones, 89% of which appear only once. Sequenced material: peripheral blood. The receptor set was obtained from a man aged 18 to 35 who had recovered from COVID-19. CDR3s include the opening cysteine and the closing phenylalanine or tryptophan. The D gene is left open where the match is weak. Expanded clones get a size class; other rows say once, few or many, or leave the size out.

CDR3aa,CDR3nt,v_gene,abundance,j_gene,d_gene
CASSQGFSDTQYF,TGTGCCAGCAGCCAGGGGTTCTCAGATACGCAGTATTTT,TRBV7-9,.,TRBJ2-3,.
CASSSGDMVDGYEQYF,TGCGCCAGCAGCTCTGGTGACATGGTCGACGGCTACGAGCAGTACTTC,TRBV5-1,once,TRBJ2-7,.
CATSDPLYRGSGEKLFF,TGTGCCACCAGTGACCCCCTTTACAGGGGGAGTGGTGAAAAACTGTTTTTT,TRBV24-1,once,TRBJ1-4,TRBD1
CASSPTQGPGNTIYF,TGTGCCAGCAGTCCTACCCAGGGGCCTGGAAACACCATATATTTT,TRBV6-5,once,TRBJ1-3,.
CASGERGSMNTEAFF,TGTGCCAGTGGGGAGCGTGGGAGCATGAACACTGAAGCTTTCTTT,TRBV27,.,TRBJ1-1,.
CASSLRISDRARFGYTF,TGTGCCAGTAGCCTAAGAATTTCGGACAGGGCGAGGTTTGGCTACACCTTC,TRBV19,.,TRBJ1-2,TRBD1
CASSLETGGNEKLFF,TGTGCCAGCAGCCTGGAGACAGGGGGTAATGAAAAACTGTTTTTT,TRBV5-6,.,TRBJ1-4,TRBD1
CASSPLGGQETQYF,TGTGCCAGCTCACCTCTTGGCGGGCAAGAGACCCAGTACTTC,TRBV18,.,TRBJ2-5,.
CASSLSGGAGETQYF,TGTGCCAGCAGCTTAAGCGGGGGGGCAGGAGAGACCCAGTACTTC,TRBV7-3,once,TRBJ2-5,TRBD2
CASSDPQGARGPTEAFF,TGTGCCAGCAGTGACCCCCAGGGGGCGAGGGGGCCCACTGAAGCTTTCTTT,TRBV6-1,.,TRBJ1-1,TRBD1
CASSLRGLAGNPVSTDTQYF,TGTGCCAGCAGCCTACGGGGACTAGCGGGGAATCCGGTGAGCACAGATACGCAGTATTTT,TRBV5-5,.,TRBJ2-3,TRBD2
CASSMVPRESGANVLTF,TGTGCCAGTAGTATGGTCCCCCGGGAATCTGGGGCCAACGTCCTGACTTTC,TRBV19,once,TRBJ2-6,.
CASGSQGSTDTQYF,TGTGCTAGTGGTTCTCAGGGGTCGACAGATACGCAGTATTTT,TRBV12-5,.,TRBJ2-3,.
CASSSGFSGANVLTF,TGTGCCAGCAGCTCGGGGTTCTCTGGGGCCAACGTCCTGACTTTC,TRBV11-2,.,TRBJ2-6,.
CASSQERLAGGLSYEQYF,TGTGCCAGCAGCCAAGAACGGCTAGCGGGGGGACTCTCCTACGAGCAGTACTTC,TRBV4-2,.,TRBJ2-7,TRBD2
CASSLAPTGGSGNTIYF,TGCGCCAGCAGCTTGGCCCCAACAGGGGGCTCTGGAAACACCATATATTTT,TRBV5-1,.,TRBJ1-3,TRBD1